This passage covers 23 T cell receptor beta chains from one sample sequenced in a study of vaccination effects on CD4 cells after COVID-19. What these receptors recognize is not known. Isolation of CD4+ T cells took place after about ten days of culture. The participants, recipients of two vaccine doses, got either BNT162b2 or mRNA-1273. Sequencing was performed with immunoSEQ multiplex PCR; in TCRdb, only in-frame clones are kept and a portion is missing. The data hold tens of thousands of clones, with roughly 73% observed a single time. The specimen comprised CD4+ T cells from PBMCs cultured without peptide, sampled after COVID-19 vaccination. These receptors all come from a human donor who received a COVID-19 vaccine.

This rearrangement joins TRBV30 to TRBJ2-5; D unclear. The CDR3 spans 12 residues. Germline V gene data show CDR1 as GTSNPN and CDR2 as SVGIG (reference sequence). Deletions cut 5 bases from V and 5 bases from J, with 12 bases between. The CDR3 DNA reads TGTGCCTGGTCGACCGATCGGGAGACCCAGTACTTC. Translation: CAWSTDRETQYF.

V is TRBV6-5 and J is TRBJ1-4; TRBD1 might be the D (5 bases). Trimming cost V 6 bases and J 8 bases, with 19 bases left between them. The germline V gene has CDR1 MNHEY and CDR2 SVGAGI. This CDR3 has 15 amino acids. The CDR3 protein is CASSLRGRVSEKLFF. The CDR3 DNA reads as TGTGCCAGCAGCCTCCGTGGCAGGGTTTCGGAAAAACTGTTTTTT.

The J gene is TRBJ1-2, the V gene TRBV5-6; D gene uncertain. Trimming took 0 bases from V and 8 from J, leaving 11 bases between them. The length of the CDR3 is 13 residues. Germline V CDR1 and CDR2: SGHDT, YYEEEE. CDR3 amino acids: CASSLGQAGGYTF. Here the CDR3 DNA reads TGTGCCAGCAGCTTGGGCCAGGCGGGAGGCTACACCTTC.

At least ten counts were recorded for this clone. This chain joins TRBV18 and TRBJ2-3; D not resolved. This CDR3 has 15 residues. V dropped 3 bases and J dropped 1 base, with 11 bases sitting between them. Germline-derived CDR1 and CDR2 are KGHSH and LQKENI. The DNA for the CDR3 is TGTGCCAGCTCACCCGGGCCTGTCGGCACAGATACGCAGTATTTT. Protein sequence: CASSPGPVGTDTQYF. The whole variable domain, remainder taken from reference TRBV18 and TRBJ2-3, is NAGVMQNPRHLVRRRGQEARLRCSPMKGHSHVYWYRQLPEEGLKFMVYLQKENIIDESGMPKERFSAEFPKEGPSILRIQQVVRGDSAAYFCASSPGPVGTDTQYFGPGTRLTVL.

This clone occurred once. The V and J genes are TRBV5-1 and TRBJ2-5; tentative D call: TRBD2 (7 bases). This CDR3 contains 14 residues. V was pared by 4 bases and J by 1 base, with 11 bases between. Germline V gene lookup returns CDR1 SGHRS and CDR2 YFSETQ. CDR3 sequence: CASSRAGAQETQYF. Here the CDR3 DNA reads TGCGCCAGCAGCCGCGCGGGGGCCCAAGAGACCCAGTACTTC.

The chain couples TRBV5-1 to TRBJ1-2; D not resolved. Trimming pared 5 bases from V and 4 bases from J, leaving 12 bases between. CDR3 size: 13 residues. Germline CDR1 is SGHRS and CDR2 is YFSETQ. Written as DNA, the CDR3 is TGCGCCAGCAGGTCTCGTTCCGTCTATGGCTACACCTTC. Translation gives CASRSRSVYGYTF.

The J gene is TRBJ1-2, the V gene TRBV6-6; 8 bases map to TRBD1. The germline V gene has CDR1 MNHNY and CDR2 SVGAGI (reference sequence). J lost 8 bases, V lost 1 base, and 6 bases had no gene match. This CDR3 has 14 residues. This CDR3 is CASSYFTGGNGYTF. DNA for the CDR3: TGTGCCAGCAGTTACTTTACAGGGGGGAACGGCTACACCTTC.

In this sample, this clone turned up a few times. The rearrangement uses TRBV5-1 and TRBJ2-3; possibly TRBD1 or TRBD2 for D (5 bases each). Trimming pared 1 base from V and 5 bases from J, leaving 14 bases between. Germline CDR1 reads SGHRS; CDR2 reads YFSETQ. This CDR3 has 15 amino acids. The CDR3 DNA sequence: TGCGCCAGCAGCTTGAGTCAGGGAGCCGGAGATACGCAGTATTTT. This sequence encodes CASSLSQGAGDTQYF.

The V call is TRBV5-1, the J call TRBJ2-6; 9 nucleotides align to TRBD1. The CDR3 contains 17 residues. V was clipped by 3 bases and J by 1 base; unmatched bases: 5. CDR1 is SGHRS, CDR2 YFSETQ, per germline. The CDR3 reads CASSSGQGISGANVLTF. CDR3 DNA: TGCGCCAGCAGCTCAGGACAGGGGATATCTGGGGCCAACGTCCTGACTTTC.

V is TRBV2 and J is TRBJ2-3; TRBD2 aligns across 7 bases. Germline assignment: CDR1 SNHLY and CDR2 FYNNEI. The CDR3 spans 15 residues. V was clipped by 4 bases and J by 2 bases; unmatched bases: 6. The CDR3, as DNA: TGTGCCAGCAGTGGGGCTAGCGGAGACACAGATACGCAGTATTTT. Translating it yields CASSGASGDTDTQYF.

The chain uses TRBV4-2 and TRBJ2-2; D is undetermined. The CDR3 sequence is 13 residues long. Trimming removed 0 bases from V and 5 bases from J, with 4 bases in between. CDR1 is LGHNA, CDR2 YNFKEQ, per germline. Here the CDR3 DNA reads TGTGCCAGCAGCCAAGATCCTACCGGGGAGCTGTTTTTT. This translates into CASSQDPTGELFF.

This clone showed up just once. The rearrangement joins TRBV7-9 to TRBJ2-1; perhaps D is TRBD1 or TRBD2 (6 bases each). The germline V gene encodes CDR1 SEHNR and CDR2 FQNEAQ (reference sequence). The CDR3 runs to 14 residues. Trimming removed 5 bases from V and 2 bases from J, with 10 bases in between. CDR3 sequence reads: CASSHGGTYNEQFF. Written as DNA, the CDR3 is TGTGCCAGCAGCCACGGGGGCACCTACAATGAGCAGTTCTTC.

The rearrangement links TRBV18 to TRBJ1-5, with D possibly matching TRBD1 (6 bases). Germline CDR1 KGHSH, CDR2 LQKENI. V shed 6 bases and J shed 4 bases, with 13 bases lying between them. The CDR3 has 14 amino acids. The CDR3 loop is CASSPDRLNQPQHF. In nucleotides, the CDR3 is TGTGCCAGCTCCCCAGACAGGCTTAATCAGCCCCAGCATTTT.

V usage is TRBV18 and J usage is TRBJ1-1, with 9 bases identical to TRBD1. V lost 3 bases and J lost 10; bases outside the gene matches: 9. Germline CDR1 reads KGHSH; CDR2 reads LQKENI. This CDR3 contains 14 residues. In DNA form, the CDR3 reads TGTGCCAGCTCACCCGGGACAGGGATAGGGCGAGCTTTCTTT. This encodes CASSPGTGIGRAFF.

V usage is TRBV2 and J usage is TRBJ2-1; the D is unclear. The germline V gene encodes CDR1 SNHLY and CDR2 FYNNEI. Deletions cut 3 bases from V and 0 bases from J, with 6 bases between. The CDR3 runs to 14 residues. CDR3 loop: CASSDTGSYNEQFF. CDR3 coding DNA: TGTGCCAGCAGTGACACTGGCTCCTACAATGAGCAGTTCTTC.

The chain has TRBV25-1 and TRBJ2-5; 8 positions agree with TRBD2. Trimming at V came to 2 bases and at J to 4 bases, leaving 6 bases not matched to a gene. This CDR3 is 15 amino acids long. Germline V gives CDR1 MGHDK, CDR2 SYGVNS. The CDR3 coding sequence is TGTGCCAGCAGTGAAGTGTTAGCGGGGTCAGAGACCCAGTACTTC. Translating gives CASSEVLAGSETQYF.

In this sample, this clone turned up once. The chain joins TRBV2 to TRBJ1-2; D ambiguous. Trimming shortened V by 10 bases and J by 6 bases, and 18 bases separated the two germline ends. Per the germline V gene, CDR1 is SNHLY and CDR2 is FYNNEI. The CDR3 loop spans 13 amino acids. CDR3 nucleotide sequence: TGTGCCACCGGGCAGCAGAAAGACAATGGCTACACCTTC. Translated, it gives CATGQQKDNGYTF.

V usage is TRBV5-1 and J usage is TRBJ2-2; TRBD1 agrees at 10 bases. J gave up 3 bases and V 6 bases, and 5 bases lay outside the gene matches. The germline CDR1 and CDR2 sequences are SGHRS and YFSETQ. CDR3 length: 15 residues. This CDR3 reads CASTPGTGDTGELFF. DNA for the CDR3: TGCGCCAGCACCCCCGGGACAGGGGACACCGGGGAGCTGTTTTTT. Full variable domain (remainder filled in from reference TRBV5-1 and TRBJ2-2): KAGVTQTPRYLIKTRGQQVTLSCSPISGHRSVSWYQQTPGQGLQFLFEYFSETQRNKGNFPGRFSGRQFSNSRSEMNVSTLELGDSALYLCASTPGTGDTGELFFGEGSRLTVL.

As DNA, the CDR3 is TGTGCCAGCAGTCCCCCTGGTCGGGGAGGCTCCTATAATTCACCCCTCCACTTT. As protein: CASSPPGRGGSYNSPLHF. The gene calls are TRBV7-2 and TRBJ1-6, with D unresolved. With 6 bases removed from V and 0 bases from J, the gap between germline ends came to 18 bases. The germline gives CDR1 SGHTA, CDR2 FQGNSA. This CDR3 contains 18 residues.

The chain is built from TRBV6-5 and TRBJ2-5; 11 nucleotides align to TRBD2. The CDR3 has 15 residues. V lost 7 bases to trimming and J lost 2 bases; unmatched junction nucleotides: 6. In germline, CDR1 is MNHEY, CDR2 SVGAGI. CDR3 sequence (DNA): TGTGCCAGCAACCTACTAGCGGGAGTTCAAGAGACCCAGTACTTC. Its protein product is CASNLLAGVQETQYF.

The J gene is TRBJ2-1, the V gene TRBV18; D possibly matches TRBD1 or TRBD2 (5 bases each). From germline, CDR1 is KGHSH and CDR2 LQKENI. This CDR3 has 15 residues. V lost 3 bases and J 2 bases, leaving 11 bases between the germline ends. The CDR3 loop is CASSPGPKAYNEQFF. The CDR3 DNA reads TGTGCCAGCTCACCGGGACCTAAGGCCTACAATGAGCAGTTCTTC.

This clone came up a few times. The CDR3 region is CASSRDRGTEAFF. CDR3 coding DNA: TGTGCCAGCAGCCGGGACAGGGGCACTGAAGCTTTCTTT. The J gene is TRBJ1-1, the V gene TRBV7-2; TRBD1 matches 10 bases. Unmatched junction bases numbered 1, after V lost 5 bases and J lost 4 bases. This CDR3 is built from 13 residues. The V gene's germline CDR1 is SGHTA and CDR2 FQGNSA. The variable domain in full, with the rest retrieved from reference TRBV7-2 and TRBJ1-1, is GAGVSQSPSNKVTEKGKDVELRCDPISGHTALYWYRQSLGQGLEFLIYFQGNSAPDKSGLPSDRFSAERTGGSVSTLTIQRTQQEDSAVYLCASSRDRGTEAFFGQGTRLTVV.

V is TRBV28 and J is TRBJ1-2; TRBD1 is a possible D gene (5 bases). Germline CDR1 is MDHEN and CDR2 is SYDVKM. The CDR3 sequence is 14 residues long. The V end lost 2 bases, the J end lost 2 bases, and 9 bases lay between the germline ends. The CDR3 region is CASSLGPGNYGYTF. The CDR3 DNA sequence: TGTGCCAGCAGTTTAGGTCCAGGGAACTATGGCTACACCTTC.